The following is a T cell receptor beta chain sequence with its context. This sample is part of a study of blood T cell repertoires in COVID-19. Study-wide background: PBMCs, B-cell-depleted T cells, or T cells were the source of the cDNA or gDNA that made up the material.

Study processing details: Reference gene primer amplification yielded estimated nucleated cell counts. Only in-frame clones appear in the TCRdb table, and some are missing; sequencing was by immunoSEQ multiplex PCR. V, J and clone size are those of that table, while D and trimming were read from the DNA. Among 330,000 or so clones listed, 80% to 90% were seen once. Symptom resolution, clearance, or two negative PCRs marked donors in Cohort 3 as recovered. V lost 0 bases and J lost 9; bases outside the gene matches: 5. Germline assignment: CDR1 GTSNPN and CDR2 SVGIG (reference sequence). The CDR3 extends over 14 amino acids.

This receptor was obtained from a man aged 30 to 45 who had recovered from COVID-19. What was sequenced was PBMCs or T cells enriched from blood (not recorded which). The chain joins TRBV30 to TRBJ2-4, with 10 positions matching TRBD2. CDR3 DNA: TGTGCCTGGAGTGTATCACTAGCGGGAATCATTCAGTACTTC. As protein: CAWSVSLAGIIQYF.